This entry describes one T cell receptor beta chain. Profiling of TCR beta VDJ combinations and CDR3 sequences used genomic DNA as template. A single record per CDR3 protein comes from TCRdb applying MiXCR to the reads. The sample lists 350,000 to 450,000 distinct CDR3 sequences; about 70% were seen once. The length of the CDR3 is 15 residues. V lost 4 bases and J 3 bases, leaving 17 bases between the germline ends. Germline V gene data show CDR1 as SGHRS and CDR2 as YFSETQ. This entry belongs to a study of CD8+CD57+ T cells in acquired aplastic anemia. The rearrangement links TRBV5-1 to TRBJ2-7; D possibly uses TRBD1 or TRBD2 (5 bases each). This TCR came from a human donor in good health, serving as a control. The sequencing input was sorted CD4+, CD8+, or CD8+CD57+ T cells (not recorded which) from PBMCs. CDR3 protein: CASSKWDAVGYEQYF. Here the CDR3 DNA reads TGCGCCAGCAGCAAATGGGACGCCGTTGGCTACGAGCAGTACTTC.